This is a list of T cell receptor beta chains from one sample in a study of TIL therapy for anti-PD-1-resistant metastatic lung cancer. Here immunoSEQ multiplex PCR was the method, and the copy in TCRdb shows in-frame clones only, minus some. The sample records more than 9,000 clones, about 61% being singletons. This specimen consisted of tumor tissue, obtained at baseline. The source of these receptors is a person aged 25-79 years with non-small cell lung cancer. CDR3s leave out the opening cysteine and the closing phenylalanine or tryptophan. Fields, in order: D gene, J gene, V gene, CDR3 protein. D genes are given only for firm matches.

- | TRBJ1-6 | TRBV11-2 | ASSLAYRSSYNSPLH
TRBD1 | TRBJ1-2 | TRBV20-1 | SASNGQGGGYT
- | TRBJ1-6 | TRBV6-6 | ASSYSEGGSPLH
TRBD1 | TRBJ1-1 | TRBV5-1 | ASSLEGAKEAF
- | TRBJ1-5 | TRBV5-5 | ASSLEADNQPQH
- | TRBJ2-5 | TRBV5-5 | ASSLLTARETQY
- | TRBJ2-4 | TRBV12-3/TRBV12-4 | ASSLPEKNIQY
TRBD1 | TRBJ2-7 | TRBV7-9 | ASSHSFSGTGGFYEQY
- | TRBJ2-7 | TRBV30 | AWTSTGTPHYEQY
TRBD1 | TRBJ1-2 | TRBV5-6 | ASSLGFQGAGYGYT
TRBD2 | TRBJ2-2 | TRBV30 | AWSVRDYGELF
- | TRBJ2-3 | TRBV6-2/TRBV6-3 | ASSYSTESTDTQY
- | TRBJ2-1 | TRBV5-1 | ASSLLQIPSGNEQF
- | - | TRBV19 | ASSPAGSYNEQF
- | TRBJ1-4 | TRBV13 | ASSLRGGEKLF
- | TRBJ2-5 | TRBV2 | ASSTQPGVIQETQY
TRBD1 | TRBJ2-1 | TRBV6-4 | ASSGTGESEQF
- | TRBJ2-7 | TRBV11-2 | ASSLEHSHEQY